Here is one T cell receptor (beta chain) with its context. This entry comes from a study of T-cell memory formation after mild COVID-19. The CDR3 is 15 residues long. The germline gives CDR1 MNHEY, CDR2 SMNVEV (reference sequence). V lost 7 bases to trimming and J lost 3 bases; unmatched junction nucleotides: 11. TCRdb re-analysed the 5' RACE reads in MiXCR, keeping a single row per CDR3 protein. Altogether almost 350,000 distinct CDR3 sequences are present, 20% to 25% being singletons, with the ten largest covering 21%. Sequenced: PBMCs or a T cell subset sorted from them (not recorded which). The TCR comes from a young man who had mild COVID-19 (a few samples of this study predate the infection). Cell type and time point are not known. The chain is built from TRBV27 and TRBJ1-2, with 7 bases fitting TRBD1. Written as DNA, the CDR3 is TGTGCCAGCACCCCATCCGGAGGGGGCTACTATGGCTACACCTTC. It specifies CASTPSGGGYYGYTF.